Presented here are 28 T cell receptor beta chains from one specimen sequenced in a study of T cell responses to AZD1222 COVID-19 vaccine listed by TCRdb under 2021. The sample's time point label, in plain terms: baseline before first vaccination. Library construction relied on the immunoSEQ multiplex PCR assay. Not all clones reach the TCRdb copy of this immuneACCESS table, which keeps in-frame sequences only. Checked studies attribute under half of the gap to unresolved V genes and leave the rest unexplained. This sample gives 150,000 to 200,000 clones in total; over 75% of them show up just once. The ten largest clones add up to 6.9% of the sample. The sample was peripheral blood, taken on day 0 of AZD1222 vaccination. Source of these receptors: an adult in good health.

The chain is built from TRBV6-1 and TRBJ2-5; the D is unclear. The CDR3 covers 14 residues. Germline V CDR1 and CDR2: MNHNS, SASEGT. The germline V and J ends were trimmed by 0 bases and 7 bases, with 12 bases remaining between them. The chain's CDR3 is CASSEAQRIWTQYF. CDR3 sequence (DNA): TGTGCCAGCAGTGAAGCGCAAAGGATTTGGACCCAGTACTTC.

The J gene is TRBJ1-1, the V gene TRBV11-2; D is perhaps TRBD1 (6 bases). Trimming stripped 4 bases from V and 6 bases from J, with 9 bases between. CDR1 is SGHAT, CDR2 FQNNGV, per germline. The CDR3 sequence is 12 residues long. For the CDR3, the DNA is TGTGCCAGCAGCTCAGGACAGCCTGAAGCTTTCTTT. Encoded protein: CASSSGQPEAFF.

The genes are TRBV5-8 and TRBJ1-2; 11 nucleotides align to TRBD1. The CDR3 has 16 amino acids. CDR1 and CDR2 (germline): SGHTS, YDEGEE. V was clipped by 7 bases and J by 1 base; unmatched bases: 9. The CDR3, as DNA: TGTGCCAGCGCTGGGACAGGGGGTCTCTTTAACTATGGCTACACCTTC. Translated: CASAGTGGLFNYGYTF.

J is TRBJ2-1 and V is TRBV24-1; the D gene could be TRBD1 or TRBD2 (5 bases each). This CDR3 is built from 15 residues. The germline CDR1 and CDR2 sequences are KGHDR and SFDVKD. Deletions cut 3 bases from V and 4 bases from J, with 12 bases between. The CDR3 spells CATSDAGTTYNEQFF. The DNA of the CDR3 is TGTGCCACCAGTGATGCCGGGACCACATACAATGAGCAGTTCTTC.

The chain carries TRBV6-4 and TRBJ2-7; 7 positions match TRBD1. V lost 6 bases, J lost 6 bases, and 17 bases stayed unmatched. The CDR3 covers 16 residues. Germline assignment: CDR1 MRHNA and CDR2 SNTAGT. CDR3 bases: TGTGCCAGCAGCAGGACTCGGAGACAGGGCCCCCTCGAGCAGTACTTC. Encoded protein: CASSRTRRQGPLEQYF.

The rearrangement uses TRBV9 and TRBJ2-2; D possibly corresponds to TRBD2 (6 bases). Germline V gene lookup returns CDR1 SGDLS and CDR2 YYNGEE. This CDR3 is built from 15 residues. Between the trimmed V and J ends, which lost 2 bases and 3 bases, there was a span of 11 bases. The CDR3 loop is CASSVGGSDTGELFF. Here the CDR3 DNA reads TGTGCCAGCAGCGTTGGGGGGTCGGACACCGGGGAGCTGTTTTTT.

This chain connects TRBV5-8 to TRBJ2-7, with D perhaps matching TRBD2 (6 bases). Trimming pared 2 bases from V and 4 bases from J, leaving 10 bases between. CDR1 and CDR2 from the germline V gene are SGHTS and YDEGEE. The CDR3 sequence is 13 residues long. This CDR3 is CASSFHAGYEQYF. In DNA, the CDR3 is TGTGCCAGCAGCTTTCACGCGGGGTACGAGCAGTACTTC.

CDR3 amino acids: CASRRGRGDGETQYF. The CDR3 nucleotides read TGTGCCAGCCGACGGGGGCGTGGAGATGGGGAGACCCAGTACTTC. The chain links TRBV9 to TRBJ2-5; the D call may be TRBD1 or TRBD2 (6 bases each). Germline CDR1 is SGDLS and CDR2 is YYNGEE. This CDR3 comprises 15 residues. The V end was cut by 7 bases, the J end by 5 bases, with 21 bases between.

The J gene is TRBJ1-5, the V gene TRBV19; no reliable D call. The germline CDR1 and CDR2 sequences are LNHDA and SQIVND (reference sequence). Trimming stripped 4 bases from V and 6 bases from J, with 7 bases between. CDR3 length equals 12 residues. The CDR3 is CASSTRVQPQHF. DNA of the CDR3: TGTGCCAGTAGTACGAGGGTTCAGCCCCAGCATTTT.

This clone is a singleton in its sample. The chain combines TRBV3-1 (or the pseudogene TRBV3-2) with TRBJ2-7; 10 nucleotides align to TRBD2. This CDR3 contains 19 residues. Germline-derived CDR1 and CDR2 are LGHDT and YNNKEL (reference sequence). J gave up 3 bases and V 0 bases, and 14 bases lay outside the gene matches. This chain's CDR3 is CASSQDTITSGTVVYEQYF. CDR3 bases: TGTGCCAGCAGCCAAGATACCATCACTAGCGGGACAGTCGTCTACGAGCAGTACTTC.

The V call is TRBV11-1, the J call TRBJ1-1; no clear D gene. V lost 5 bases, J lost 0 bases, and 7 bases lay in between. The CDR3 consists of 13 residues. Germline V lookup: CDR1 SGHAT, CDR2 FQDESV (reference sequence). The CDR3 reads CASSLQMNTEAFF. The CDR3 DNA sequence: TGTGCCAGCAGCCTCCAAATGAACACTGAAGCTTTCTTT. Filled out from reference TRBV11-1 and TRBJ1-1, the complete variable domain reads EAEVAQSPRYKITEKSQAVAFWCDPISGHATLYWYRQILGQGPELLVQFQDESVVDDSQLPKDRFSAERLKGVDSTLKIQPAELGDSAMYLCASSLQMNTEAFFGQGTRLTVV.

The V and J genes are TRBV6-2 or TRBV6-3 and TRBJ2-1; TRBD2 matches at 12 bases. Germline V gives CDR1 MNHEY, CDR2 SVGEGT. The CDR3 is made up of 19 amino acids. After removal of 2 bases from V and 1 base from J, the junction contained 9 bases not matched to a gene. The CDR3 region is CASSYPSGGAVVSYNEQFF. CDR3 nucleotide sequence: TGTGCCAGCAGTTACCCTAGCGGGGGGGCCGTTGTATCCTACAATGAGCAGTTCTTC.

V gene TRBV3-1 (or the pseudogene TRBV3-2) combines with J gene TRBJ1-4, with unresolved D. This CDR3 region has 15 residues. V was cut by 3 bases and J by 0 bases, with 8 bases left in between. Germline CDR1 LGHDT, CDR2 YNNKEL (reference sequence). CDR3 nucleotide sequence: TGTGCCAGCAGCCAGGGGATTGCAACTAATGAAAAACTGTTTTTT. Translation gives CASSQGIATNEKLFF.

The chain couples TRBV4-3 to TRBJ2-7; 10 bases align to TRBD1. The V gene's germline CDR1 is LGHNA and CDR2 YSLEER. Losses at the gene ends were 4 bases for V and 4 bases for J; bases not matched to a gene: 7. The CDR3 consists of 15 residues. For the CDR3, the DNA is TGCGCCAGCAGCCTCCGGGACAGGGGTGTATACGAGCAGTACTTC. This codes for CASSLRDRGVYEQYF.

CDR3 protein: CSAPGGRPNTEAFF. The CDR3 region has the DNA TGCAGCGCCCCAGGGGGCAGGCCAAACACTGAAGCTTTCTTT. The chain couples TRBV29-1 to TRBJ1-1, with 8 bases identical to TRBD1. V lost 7 bases, J lost 2 bases, and 9 bases stayed unmatched. This CDR3 comprises 14 residues. Germline V lookup: CDR1 SQVTM, CDR2 ANQGSEA.

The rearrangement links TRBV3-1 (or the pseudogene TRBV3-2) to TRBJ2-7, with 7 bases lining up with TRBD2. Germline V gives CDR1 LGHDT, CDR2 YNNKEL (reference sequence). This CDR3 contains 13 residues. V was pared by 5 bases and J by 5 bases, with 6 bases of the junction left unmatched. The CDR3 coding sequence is TGTGCCAGCAGCACGGGGGGTCGCAACGAGCAGTACTTC. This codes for CASSTGGRNEQYF.

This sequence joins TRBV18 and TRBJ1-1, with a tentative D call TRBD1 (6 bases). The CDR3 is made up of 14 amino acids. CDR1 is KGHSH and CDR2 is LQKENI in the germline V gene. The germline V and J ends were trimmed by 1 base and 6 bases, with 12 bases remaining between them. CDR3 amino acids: CASSPLPGVAEAFF. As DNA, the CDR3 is TGTGCCAGCTCACCACTCCCAGGGGTCGCTGAAGCTTTCTTT.

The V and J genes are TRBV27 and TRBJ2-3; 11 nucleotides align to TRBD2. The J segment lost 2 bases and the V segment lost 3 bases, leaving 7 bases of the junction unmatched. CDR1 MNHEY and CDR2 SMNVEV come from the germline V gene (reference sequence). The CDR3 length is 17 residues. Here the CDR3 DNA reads TGTGCCAGCAGTTTCCTGGGACTAGCGGACTACACAGATACGCAGTATTTT. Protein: CASSFLGLADYTDTQYF.

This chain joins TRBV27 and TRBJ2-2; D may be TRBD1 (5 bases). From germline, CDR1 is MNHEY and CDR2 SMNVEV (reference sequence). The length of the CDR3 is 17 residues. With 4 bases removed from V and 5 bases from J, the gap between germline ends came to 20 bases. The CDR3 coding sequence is TGTGCCAGCAGTTCCCTAGGCCCCAGGGCGGAGACCGGGGAGCTGTTTTTT. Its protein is CASSSLGPRAETGELFF.

Written as DNA, the CDR3 is TGTGCCAGCAGCCAAGAATACACCGCTAACTATGGCTACACCTTC. Translation gives CASSQEYTANYGYTF. The V gene is TRBV4-2, the J gene TRBJ1-2, with D hard to call. The CDR3 length is 15 residues. The germline gives CDR1 LGHNA, CDR2 YNFKEQ. Between the trimmed V and J ends, which lost 0 bases and 0 bases, there was a span of 8 bases.

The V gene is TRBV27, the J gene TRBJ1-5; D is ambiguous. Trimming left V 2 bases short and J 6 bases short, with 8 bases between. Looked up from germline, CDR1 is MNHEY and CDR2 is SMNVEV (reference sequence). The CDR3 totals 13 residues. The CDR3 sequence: CASSLGVVQPQHF. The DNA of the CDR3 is TGTGCCAGCAGTTTAGGGGTTGTTCAGCCCCAGCATTTT.

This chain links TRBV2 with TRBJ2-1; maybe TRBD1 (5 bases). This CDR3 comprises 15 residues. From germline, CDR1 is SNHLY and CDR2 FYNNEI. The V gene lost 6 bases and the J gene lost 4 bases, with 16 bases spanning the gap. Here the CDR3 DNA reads TGTGCCAGCAGAATAGGGGCAGGTCTATACAATGAGCAGTTCTTC. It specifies CASRIGAGLYNEQFF.

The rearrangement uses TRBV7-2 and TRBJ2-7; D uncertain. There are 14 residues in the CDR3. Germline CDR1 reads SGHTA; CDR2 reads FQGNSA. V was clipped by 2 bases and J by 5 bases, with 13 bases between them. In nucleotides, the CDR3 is TGTGCCAGCAGCTTAAGGGTGGGTGGCCACGAGCAGTACTTC. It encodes CASSLRVGGHEQYF.

The CDR3 nucleotides read TGTGCCAGCAGTTCTCAGGGGTTAGGAGATACGCAGTATTTT. Its translation is CASSSQGLGDTQYF. J is TRBJ2-3 and V is TRBV27; maybe TRBD1 (6 bases). Germline V gene sequence: CDR1 MNHEY, CDR2 SMNVEV (reference sequence). Trimming left V 4 bases short and J 5 bases short, with 13 bases between. The CDR3 is 14 amino acids.

This CDR3 reads CASSLQGLEAFF. The CDR3 DNA reads TGTGCCAGCAGCTTGCAGGGGCTGGAAGCTTTCTTT. The gene calls are TRBV5-5 and TRBJ1-1; D perhaps matches TRBD1 (6 bases). The CDR3 length is 12 residues. Germline V gene lookup returns CDR1 SGHKS and CDR2 YYEKEE (reference sequence). The V end lost 1 base, the J end lost 8 bases, and 9 bases lay between the germline ends.

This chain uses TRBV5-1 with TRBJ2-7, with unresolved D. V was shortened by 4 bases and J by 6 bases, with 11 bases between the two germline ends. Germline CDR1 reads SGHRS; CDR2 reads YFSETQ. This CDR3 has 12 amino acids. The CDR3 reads CASSADLFEQYF. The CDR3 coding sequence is TGCGCCAGCAGCGCAGACCTCTTCGAGCAGTACTTC.

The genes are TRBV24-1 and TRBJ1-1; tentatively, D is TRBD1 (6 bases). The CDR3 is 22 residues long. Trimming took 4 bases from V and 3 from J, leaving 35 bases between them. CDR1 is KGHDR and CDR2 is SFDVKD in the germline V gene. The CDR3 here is CATSEPTGFSASRVSLDTEAFF. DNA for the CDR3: TGTGCCACCAGTGAACCCACAGGGTTCTCTGCGAGTCGGGTTTCGTTGGACACTGAAGCTTTCTTT.

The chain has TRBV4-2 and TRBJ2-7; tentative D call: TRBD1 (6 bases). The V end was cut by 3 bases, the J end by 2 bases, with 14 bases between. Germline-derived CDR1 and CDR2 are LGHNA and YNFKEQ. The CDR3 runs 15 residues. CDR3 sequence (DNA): TGTGCCAGCAGCCAGGCGTCTGGACAGCCCTACGAGCAGTACTTC. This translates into CASSQASGQPYEQYF.